One sample yielded the 32 T cell receptor beta chains listed below, sequenced in a study of CD8 T cells in Susac syndrome. An input of 0.5 to 1 ug of RNA was subjected to reverse transcription using random hexamers. From the immunoSEQ multiplex PCR reads, TCRdb called clonotypes with MiXCR, one entry per CDR3 protein. This table has tens of thousands of distinct CDR3 sequences, more than 85% appearing once. The sample taken for sequencing was CD8+ T cells from PBMCs. Receptor source: a human donor in good health.

The gene calls are TRBV5-1 and TRBJ2-7, with TRBD1 as a possible D gene (6 bases). The CDR3 extends over 16 amino acids. Trimming shortened V by 4 bases and J by 7 bases, and 24 bases separated the two germline ends. Germline CDR1 and CDR2: SGHRS and YFSETQ. CDR3 in amino acids: CASSVWLQGTSGEQYF. CDR3 in DNA: TGCGCCAGCAGCGTTTGGCTGCAGGGGACGAGTGGGGAGCAGTACTTC.

J is TRBJ2-7 and V is TRBV5-1; 7 bases match TRBD1. The CDR3 totals 16 residues. Germline V gene sequence: CDR1 SGHRS, CDR2 YFSETQ. J was trimmed by 2 bases and V by 0 bases; bases with no gene match: 8. DNA for the CDR3: TGCGCCAGCAGCTTGGTTGGGACAGAAAATCCCTACGAGCAGTACTTC. Its protein is CASSLVGTENPYEQYF.

V and J are TRBV3-1 and TRBJ1-1; 8 nucleotides line up with TRBD1. This CDR3 contains 14 residues. After removal of 4 bases from V and 7 bases from J, the junction contained 8 bases not matched to a gene. Germline V gene data show CDR1 as LGHDT and CDR2 as YNNKEL (reference sequence). The CDR3 DNA follows: TGTGCCAGCAGCCGCTCAGGGGGCCCCTATGAAGCTTTCTTT. This gives the protein CASSRSGGPYEAFF.

The chain carries TRBV5-1 and TRBJ1-1; unclear D gene. Trimming left V 0 bases short and J 0 bases short, with 9 bases between. CDR3 length: 15 amino acids. The V gene's germline CDR1 is SGHRS and CDR2 YFSETQ. The CDR3 sequence is CASSLETGLNTEAFF. The CDR3 coding sequence is TGCGCCAGCAGCTTGGAGACGGGATTGAACACTGAAGCTTTCTTT.

This chain connects TRBV10-3 to TRBJ2-7; the D gene is possibly TRBD1 (6 bases). V lost 9 bases to trimming and J lost 1 base, with 10 bases between them. Germline CDR1 reads ENHRY; CDR2 reads SYGVKD. The CDR3 is made up of 12 amino acids. The CDR3 spells CAIQGRSYEQYF. CDR3 nucleotides: TGTGCCATACAGGGTCGGTCCTACGAGCAGTACTTC.

The chain is built from TRBV27 and TRBJ2-2; D unresolved. CDR3 size: 14 residues. V shed 2 bases and J shed 0 bases, with 4 bases lying between them. CDR1 is MNHEY, CDR2 SMNVEV, per germline (reference sequence). The CDR3 nucleotides read TGTGCCAGCAGTTTAGGACCGAACACCGGGGAGCTGTTTTTT. Its protein product is CASSLGPNTGELFF.

The chain recombines TRBV27 with TRBJ1-2; a weak D match, TRBD1 (5 bases). With 5 bases removed from V and 2 bases from J, the gap between germline ends came to 12 bases. CDR1 and CDR2 from the germline V gene are MNHEY and SMNVEV (reference sequence). The CDR3 spans 14 residues. CDR3 sequence reads: CASSPHPGNYGYTF. The CDR3 DNA sequence: TGTGCCAGCAGTCCTCATCCAGGGAACTATGGCTACACCTTC.

The rearrangement uses TRBV7-6 and TRBJ2-7; 8 bases match TRBD1. The CDR3 has 14 amino acids. Germline V gives CDR1 SGHVS, CDR2 FNYEAQ. The V and J ends lost 4 bases and 0 bases, in that order; junction bases with no gene match: 2. The CDR3 here is CASSSGTGSYEQYF. Here the CDR3 DNA reads TGTGCCAGCAGCTCCGGGACAGGCTCCTACGAGCAGTACTTC. The whole variable domain, remainder taken from reference TRBV7-6 and TRBJ2-7, is GAGVSQSPRYKVTKRGQDVALRCDPISGHVSLYWYRQALGQGPEFLTYFNYEAQQDKSGLPNDRFSAERPEGSISTLTIQRTEQRDSAMYRCASSSGTGSYEQYFGPGTRLTVT.

This clonotype was observed once. This rearrangement joins TRBV20-1 to TRBJ2-7; the D is unclear. This CDR3 is built from 13 residues. Germline CDR1 reads DFQATT; CDR2 reads SNEGSKA (reference sequence). V lost 5 bases and J lost 3, with 14 bases in between. The chain's CDR3 is CSARPLASYEQYF. The CDR3 DNA reads TGCAGTGCTCGACCCTTAGCCAGCTACGAGCAGTACTTC.

This chain connects TRBV2 to TRBJ2-1; 14 nucleotides align to TRBD2. The CDR3 has 15 amino acids. Looked up from germline, CDR1 is SNHLY and CDR2 is FYNNEI. V lost 7 bases to trimming and J lost 8 bases; unmatched junction nucleotides: 7. Here the CDR3 reads CASTGLAGVNYEQFF. For the CDR3, the DNA is TGTGCCAGCACGGGACTAGCGGGAGTTAACTATGAGCAGTTCTTC.

This chain connects TRBV6-6 to TRBJ1-5; D is perhaps TRBD1 (6 bases). Trimming stripped 4 bases from V and 5 bases from J, with 9 bases between. Germline values: CDR1 MNHNY, CDR2 SVGAGI (reference sequence). This CDR3 contains 13 residues. The CDR3 reads CASSSTGHQPQHF. CDR3 nucleotide sequence: TGTGCCAGCAGTTCTACAGGGCATCAGCCCCAGCATTTT.

The V and J genes are TRBV12-3 or TRBV12-4 and TRBJ2-7; 8 positions match TRBD1. V dropped 7 bases and J dropped 2; count of bases not matched to a gene: 16. This CDR3 contains 17 residues. The DNA of the CDR3 is TGTGCCAGCATAGGGGCAGGGGGCGGTAGCCTTACCTACGAGCAGTACTTC. It codes for CASIGAGGGSLTYEQYF.

V gene TRBV5-4 combines with J gene TRBJ2-7; weak D call: TRBD1 (5 bases). The germline CDR1 and CDR2 sequences are SGHNT and YYREEE (reference sequence). Trimming left V 0 bases short and J 7 bases short, with 14 bases between. The CDR3 extends over 14 amino acids. The CDR3 sequence: CASSLEANPGEQYF. In DNA form, the CDR3 reads TGTGCCAGCAGCTTGGAGGCGAATCCAGGGGAGCAGTACTTC. Supplemented by reference TRBV5-4 and TRBJ2-7, the full variable domain reads ETGVTQSPTHLIKTRGQQVTLRCSSQSGHNTVSWYQQALGQGPQFIFQYYREEENGRGNFPPRFSGLQFPNYSSELNVNALELDDSALYLCASSLEANPGEQYFGPGTRLTVT.

The chain recombines TRBV12-3 or TRBV12-4 with TRBJ1-5, with D perhaps TRBD1 (5 bases). The CDR3 consists of 17 residues. Trimming stripped 4 bases from V and 2 bases from J, with 18 bases between. CDR3 in DNA: TGTGCCAGCAGTTGGGGGACTCCTAGCCTGCGCAATCAGCCCCAGCATTTT. Translated: CASSWGTPSLRNQPQHF.

V usage is TRBV29-1 and J usage is TRBJ2-7; D remains unclear. Germline CDR1 is SQVTM and CDR2 is ANQGSEA. V dropped 8 bases and J dropped 0 bases, with 11 bases sitting between them. This CDR3 is built from 12 residues. The chain's CDR3 is CSSGQNSYEQYF. The CDR3 nucleotides read TGCAGCTCTGGCCAGAACTCCTACGAGCAGTACTTC.

The rearrangement joins TRBV7-9 to TRBJ2-2; a weak D match, TRBD2 (6 bases). The CDR3 runs to 17 residues. CDR1 and CDR2 from the germline V gene are SEHNR and FQNEAQ (reference sequence). Trimming removed 7 bases at V and 2 bases at J, with 20 bases between. CDR3 sequence: CASNVGTARINTGELFF. Here the CDR3 DNA reads TGTGCCAGCAATGTTGGGACTGCGAGGATAAACACCGGGGAGCTGTTTTTT.

V and J are TRBV19 and TRBJ2-7, with TRBD1 matching over 8 bases. The V gene end was trimmed by 3 bases and the J gene end by 0 bases; junction bases not matched to a gene: 1. Germline CDR1 and CDR2: LNHDA and SQIVND (reference sequence). The CDR3 has 14 amino acids. The CDR3 reads CASSMGTGSYEQYF. CDR3 DNA: TGTGCCAGTAGTATGGGGACAGGCTCCTACGAGCAGTACTTC.

The genes are TRBV29-1 and TRBJ2-2; 13 nucleotides agree with TRBD2. J gave up 6 bases and V 3 bases, and 1 base lay outside the gene matches. Germline loops: CDR1 SQVTM, CDR2 ANQGSEA. The length of the CDR3 is 14 residues. The CDR3 is CSVDTSGRAGELFF. DNA of the CDR3: TGCAGCGTTGACACTAGCGGGAGGGCCGGGGAGCTGTTTTTT.

This chain joins TRBV13 and TRBJ2-7, with D tentatively TRBD1 (6 bases). V gave up 0 bases and J gave up 3 bases, with 9 bases separating them. The CDR3 extends over 14 amino acids. Per germline, CDR1 PRHDT and CDR2 FYEKMQ (reference sequence). CDR3 protein: CASSLGQGLYEQYF. The CDR3 DNA reads as TGTGCCAGCAGCTTAGGTCAGGGGCTCTACGAGCAGTACTTC.

The chain combines TRBV19 with TRBJ1-5; TRBD1 matches at 7 bases. The germline gives CDR1 LNHDA, CDR2 SQIVND (reference sequence). V lost 5 bases to trimming and J lost 2 bases; unmatched junction nucleotides: 6. CDR3 size: 15 residues. The CDR3 sequence: CASSVNRGGNQPQHF. CDR3 bases: TGTGCCAGTAGTGTGAACAGGGGTGGCAATCAGCCCCAGCATTTT.

This chain uses TRBV6-1 with TRBJ2-7; D remains ambiguous. CDR3 size: 16 residues. V lost 2 bases, J lost 2 bases, and 16 bases lay in between. Per the germline V gene, CDR1 is MNHNS and CDR2 is SASEGT. The CDR3 loop reads CASSESPPPFPYEQYF. The DNA for the CDR3 is TGTGCCAGCAGTGAAAGCCCTCCCCCGTTCCCCTACGAGCAGTACTTC.

The V gene is TRBV24-1, the J gene TRBJ2-2; 9 bases line up with TRBD1. This CDR3 contains 15 residues. Trimming cost V 4 bases and J 7 bases; bases outside gene matches: 6. Germline V gene sequence: CDR1 KGHDR, CDR2 SFDVKD. The DNA for the CDR3 is TGTGCCACCAGTGACCGGGACAGGGATGTCGGGGAGCTGTTTTTT. Translated: CATSDRDRDVGELFF.

The J gene is TRBJ2-5, the V gene TRBV4-1; D could derive from TRBD1 or TRBD2 (6 bases each). Germline assignment: CDR1 MGHRA and CDR2 YSYEKL. The CDR3 is 14 amino acids. V was clipped by 4 bases and J by 3 bases, with 12 bases between them. In DNA, the CDR3 is TGCGCCAGCAGCCGGGTGGGGGGCGAAGAGACCCAGTACTTC. Protein product: CASSRVGGEETQYF.

This clonotype appeared a single time. The chain links TRBV11-2 to TRBJ2-3; D call uncertain. The CDR3 covers 13 residues. V lost 6 bases and J lost 3, with 10 bases in between. CDR1 is SGHAT, CDR2 FQNNGV, per germline. The CDR3 loop reads CASSLYVTDTQYF. For the CDR3, the DNA is TGTGCCAGCAGTCTATACGTGACAGATACGCAGTATTTT.

J is TRBJ2-2 and V is TRBV29-1; D is undetermined. Per the germline V gene, CDR1 is SQVTM and CDR2 is ANQGSEA. Trimming removed 5 bases at V and 0 bases at J, with 4 bases between. CDR3 length: 12 amino acids. The CDR3 sequence is CSVIANTGELFF. The CDR3 DNA reads TGCAGCGTTATCGCGAACACCGGGGAGCTGTTTTTT.

The V and J genes are TRBV19 and TRBJ1-2; unclear D gene. The V gene's germline CDR1 is LNHDA and CDR2 SQIVND (reference sequence). V lost 6 bases, J lost 4 bases, and 12 bases lay in between. This CDR3 comprises 13 residues. In DNA, the CDR3 is TGTGCCAGTAGGAGTGGATGGGTCTATGGCTACACCTTC. Its translation is CASRSGWVYGYTF. Drawing the rest from reference TRBV19 and TRBJ1-2, the complete variable domain is DGGITQSPKYLFRKEGQNVTLSCEQNLNHDAMYWYRQDPGQGLRLIYYSQIVNDFQKGDIAEGYSVSREKKESFPLTVTSAQKNPTAFYLCASRSGWVYGYTFGSGTRLTVV.

The gene calls are TRBV20-1 and TRBJ2-2, with TRBD2 identical over 10 bases. The trim removed 5 bases at V and 5 bases at J, leaving 5 bases unmatched. The CDR3 length is 14 residues. Germline loops: CDR1 DFQATT, CDR2 SNEGSKA (reference sequence). CDR3 residues: CSALSGGRTGELFF. In nucleotides, the CDR3 is TGCAGTGCTCTTAGCGGGGGGAGGACCGGGGAGCTGTTTTTT.

This clonotype occurred once. The gene calls are TRBV6-6 and TRBJ2-7; 10 bases line up with TRBD1. Trimming removed 6 bases from V and 4 bases from J; junction bases left unmatched: 6. CDR1 and CDR2 from the germline V gene are MNHNY and SVGAGI (reference sequence). The CDR3 extends over 14 amino acids. Here the CDR3 reads CASRRQGAKYEQYF. The CDR3 DNA reads TGTGCCAGCAGAAGACAGGGGGCGAAGTACGAGCAGTACTTC.

The rearrangement uses TRBV6-6 and TRBJ2-7, with 11 positions matching TRBD2. The CDR3 runs to 15 residues. Germline V gene data show CDR1 as MNHNY and CDR2 as SVGAGI (reference sequence). After removal of 0 bases from V and 5 bases from J, the junction contained 3 bases not matched to a gene. In DNA, the CDR3 is TGTGCCAGCAGTTACTCGACTAGCGGGATCCACGAGCAGTACTTC. It yields the protein CASSYSTSGIHEQYF.

The rearrangement links TRBV6-5 to TRBJ1-6, with 10 bases that match TRBD1. The CDR3 has 18 residues. Germline V CDR1 and CDR2: MNHEY, SVGAGI. V lost 6 bases to trimming and J lost 6 bases; unmatched junction nucleotides: 14. CDR3 residues: CASSYLPSGDRGNSPLHF. CDR3 sequence (DNA): TGTGCCAGCAGCTACCTCCCTTCGGGGGACAGGGGTAATTCACCCCTCCACTTT.

The rearrangement uses TRBV29-1 and TRBJ2-7, with D possibly matching TRBD1 (5 bases). There are 12 residues in the CDR3. The V and J ends lost 0 bases and 3 bases respectively, with 6 bases between them. CDR1 SQVTM and CDR2 ANQGSEA come from the germline V gene. CDR3 DNA: TGCAGCGTTGAAGATCAGGGCTACGAGCAGTACTTC. Its protein is CSVEDQGYEQYF.

V is TRBV28 and J is TRBJ2-5, with 7 bases identical to TRBD2. CDR3 length: 17 amino acids. Germline V lookup: CDR1 MDHEN, CDR2 SYDVKM. With 5 bases clipped from V and 1 base from J, the junction kept 13 bases outside the gene matches. The CDR3 here is CASSVSTSVMPQETQYF. Here the CDR3 DNA reads TGTGCCAGCAGTGTATCCACTAGCGTAATGCCCCAAGAGACCCAGTACTTC.